This T cell receptor beta chain was retrieved from a study of blood T cell repertoires in COVID-19 (dated by TCRdb to the early 2020s). At the level of the whole study: Samples covering the acute and convalescent phases of COVID-19 were provided by collaborators in the United States, Italy and Spain. The prospective study material was composed of cDNA or gDNA derived from T cells, B-cell-depleted T cells, or PBMCs. The dataset comprised deeply sampled blood TCRbeta repertoires from subjects exposed to, actively infected with, or recovered from COVID-19. The repertoires were made available in a free public database intended to serve as a resource for research on the immune response to SARS-CoV-2. The samples were drawn from two sources: the first 160 participants of the ongoing ImmuneRACE study, and over 950 subjects contributed by 6 global collaborators. Sample metadata almost always included a de-identified subject ID, COVID-19 status, age in years and sex. HLA class I and class II types, where available, came from metadata supplied by the sample provider rather than from assay-based typing.

TCRbeta CDR3 regions were amplified from genomic DNA by means of the immunoSEQ Assay, a bias-controlled multiplex PCR. The source study handled its data this way. The number of nucleated cells in each sample was estimated by amplification of reference gene primers within the assay. Sequence reads were collapsed and filtered to measure the absolute abundance of every unique TCRbeta CDR3 rearrangement. Productive Simpson clonality was computed per sample as the square root of Simpson's diversity index over productive rearrangements. As stored in TCRdb, this immuneACCESS dataset retains in-frame rearrangements with V and J assigned. A fraction of the clones does not appear; measured against another copy, unresolved V genes explain less than half of the discrepancy, and the remainder lacks a known reason. That table supplies the V and J calls and clone size; D and trimming were determined from the DNA. For this sample the table gives about 100,000 clones, of which around 73% were detected only once. The ten largest account for 7.5% to 10% of the sample.

Whole blood was collected in K2EDTA tubes by collaborating institutions according to the institutions' own protocols. For TCRbeta analysis, collaborator samples were shipped as frozen whole blood, as isolated PBMCs, or as DNA extracted from either sample type. CDR1 and CDR2 were assigned from the germline V gene as SGHRS and YFSETQ. Between the V and J ends, shortened by 6 bases and 2 bases respectively, the junction contains 6 bases. Inclusive of the bounding cysteine and phenylalanine, the CDR3 is 12 residues long. The DNA shown is the 36-base CDR3, in frame from base 1. The research as a whole found: How much clinical and demographic metadata was included differed by source and by participant, and the metadata was provided uncurated.

Only a few counts were recorded for this clone. It has no known antigen specificity. No base quality information exists; no much larger clone differs at one position. The TCR originated in a man in his 60s with active or convalescent COVID-19. In this chain, TRBV5-1 is recombined with TRBJ1-3, with TRBD1 as a weak D call on 6 bases. Sequencing was performed on peripheral blood. The encoded CDR3 is CASKGAGNTIYF. The nucleotide sequence is TGCGCCAGCAAGGGGGCTGGAAACACCATATATTTT.